The entry below gives a single T cell receptor (beta chain) sequence along with its context. This CDR3 is built from 18 residues. The V gene's germline CDR1 is SGHAT and CDR2 FQNNGV. The V and J ends lost 5 bases and 1 base, in that order; junction bases with no gene match: 13. Original processing methods: Amplified reference gene primers provided the basis for estimating nucleated cell counts. The repertoire was sequenced with immunoSEQ multiplex PCR; TCRdb's copy has only in-frame clones and lacks some. From that table come the V and J calls and clone size; the DNA was used to work out D and trimming. The sample records 300,000 to 450,000 clones, 80% to 90% being singletons. This entry is derived from a study of blood T cell repertoires in COVID-19. The wider study: Acute and convalescent COVID-19 samples came from the United States, Italy and Spain. PBMCs, B-cell-depleted T cells, or T cells were the source of the cDNA or gDNA that made up the material.

The receptor's source is a man between 18 and 35 years old who had recovered from COVID-19. Material: PBMCs or T cells enriched from blood (not recorded which). This chain connects TRBV11-2 to TRBJ2-5; 10 bases are a match to TRBD2. The CDR3 bases are TGTGCCAGCAGCCTCCTGGGTAGAGCGGGGGGGATCCAAGAGACCCAGTACTTC. It is translated as CASSLLGRAGGIQETQYF.